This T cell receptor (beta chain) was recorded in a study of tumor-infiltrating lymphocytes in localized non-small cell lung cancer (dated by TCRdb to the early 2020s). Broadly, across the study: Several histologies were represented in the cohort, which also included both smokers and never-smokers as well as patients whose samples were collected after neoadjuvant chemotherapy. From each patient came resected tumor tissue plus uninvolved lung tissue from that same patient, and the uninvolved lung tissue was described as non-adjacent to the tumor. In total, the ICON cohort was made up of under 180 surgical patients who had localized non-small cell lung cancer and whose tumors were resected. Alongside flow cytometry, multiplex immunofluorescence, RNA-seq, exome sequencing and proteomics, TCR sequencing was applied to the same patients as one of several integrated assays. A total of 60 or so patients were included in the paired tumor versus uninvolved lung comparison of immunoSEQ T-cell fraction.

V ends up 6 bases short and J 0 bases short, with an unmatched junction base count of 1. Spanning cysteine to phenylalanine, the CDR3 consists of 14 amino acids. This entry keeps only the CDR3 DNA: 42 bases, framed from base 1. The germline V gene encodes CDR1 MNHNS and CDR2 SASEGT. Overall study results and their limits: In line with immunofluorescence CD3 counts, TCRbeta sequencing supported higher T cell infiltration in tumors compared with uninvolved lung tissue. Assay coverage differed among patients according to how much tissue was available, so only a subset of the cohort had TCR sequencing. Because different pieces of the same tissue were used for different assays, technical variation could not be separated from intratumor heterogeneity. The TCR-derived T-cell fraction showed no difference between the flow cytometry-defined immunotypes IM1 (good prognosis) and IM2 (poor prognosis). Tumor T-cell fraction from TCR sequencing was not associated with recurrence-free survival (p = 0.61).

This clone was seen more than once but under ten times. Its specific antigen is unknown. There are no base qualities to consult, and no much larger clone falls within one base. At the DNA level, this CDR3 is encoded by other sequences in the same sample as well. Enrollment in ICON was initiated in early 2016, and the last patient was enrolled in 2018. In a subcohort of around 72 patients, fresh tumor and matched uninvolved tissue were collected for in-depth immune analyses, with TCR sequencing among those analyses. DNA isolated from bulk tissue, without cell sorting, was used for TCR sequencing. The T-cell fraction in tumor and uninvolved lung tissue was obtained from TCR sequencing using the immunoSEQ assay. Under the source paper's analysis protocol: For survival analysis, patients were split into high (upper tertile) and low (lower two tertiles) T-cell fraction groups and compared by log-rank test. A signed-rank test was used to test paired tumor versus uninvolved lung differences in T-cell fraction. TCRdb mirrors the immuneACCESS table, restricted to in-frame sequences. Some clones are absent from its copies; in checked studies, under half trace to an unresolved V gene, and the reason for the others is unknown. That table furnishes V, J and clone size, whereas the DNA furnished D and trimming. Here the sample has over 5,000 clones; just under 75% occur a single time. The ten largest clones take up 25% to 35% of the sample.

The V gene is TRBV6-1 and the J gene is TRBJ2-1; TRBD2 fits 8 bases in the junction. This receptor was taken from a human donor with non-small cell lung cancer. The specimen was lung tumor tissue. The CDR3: CASRRGGSYNEQFF. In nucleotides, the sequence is TGTGCCAGCAGACGGGGGGGCTCCTACAATGAGCAGTTCTTC.